The source of this T cell receptor (beta chain) is a study of blood T cells in healthy people across ages. Findings and limits, study-wide: Greater diversity and more naive CD4+ cells were seen in long-lived donors than in aged donors.

The CDR3 extends over 14 amino acids. CDR1 and CDR2 (germline): MNHEY, SVGAGI. Unmatched junction bases numbered 4, after V lost 6 bases and J lost 2 bases. About this clonotype: Antigen specificity is unknown.

A J-beta primer mix and a sample-barcoded 5' primer were used in a second PCR of roughly 7 to 12 cycles. TCRdb processed the 5' RACE reads anew with MiXCR; each CDR3 protein has one entry. The table has about 570,000 distinct CDR3 sequences, approximately 26% seen once; the top ten hold 3% to 4.5%. Donors ranged from 6 to 90 years old and were healthy Caucasians in Russia. Researchers collected about 9.7 milliliters of peripheral blood from every single donor. This sample also appeared in a second study, on T cells of mothers and their children. This second study says: Using the M1S primer, the second PCR added sample barcodes along with 2-4 random nucleotides.

Sequenced input: blood. The rearrangement links TRBV6-5 to TRBJ2-1, with TRBD2 identical over 7 bases. This clonotype was sampled from a boy aged 2 to 9 in good health. The CDR3 DNA is TGTGCCAGCAGCGATAGCGGGCCCTACAATGAGCAGTTCTTC. It encodes CASSDSGPYNEQFF.